This T cell receptor (beta chain) was recorded in a study of cytomegalovirus exposure and HLA in healthy donors. Looking at the study overall: A preliminary data release comprised 80 million or so unique TCRs obtained from HLA-typed donors.

Primers: 60 Vbeta forward and 13 Jbeta reverse. Profiled with immunoSEQ multiplex PCR; TCRdb holds only in-frame clones, not every one. The table shows approximately 150,000 clones, with around 80% occurring only once. Per germline, CDR1 ENHRY and CDR2 SYGVKD. The CDR3 totals 14 residues. J was trimmed by 7 bases and V by 8 bases; bases with no gene match: 8. The clonotype originates from a woman aged 25 to 39 in good health and CMV-seronegative. Source material: PBMCs. The V call is TRBV10-3, the J call TRBJ2-1; 10 nucleotides line up with TRBD1. Written as DNA, the CDR3 is TGTGCCATCTTCCGGGACAGGGGACAAAATGAGCAGTTCTTC. Translation: CAIFRDRGQNEQFF.